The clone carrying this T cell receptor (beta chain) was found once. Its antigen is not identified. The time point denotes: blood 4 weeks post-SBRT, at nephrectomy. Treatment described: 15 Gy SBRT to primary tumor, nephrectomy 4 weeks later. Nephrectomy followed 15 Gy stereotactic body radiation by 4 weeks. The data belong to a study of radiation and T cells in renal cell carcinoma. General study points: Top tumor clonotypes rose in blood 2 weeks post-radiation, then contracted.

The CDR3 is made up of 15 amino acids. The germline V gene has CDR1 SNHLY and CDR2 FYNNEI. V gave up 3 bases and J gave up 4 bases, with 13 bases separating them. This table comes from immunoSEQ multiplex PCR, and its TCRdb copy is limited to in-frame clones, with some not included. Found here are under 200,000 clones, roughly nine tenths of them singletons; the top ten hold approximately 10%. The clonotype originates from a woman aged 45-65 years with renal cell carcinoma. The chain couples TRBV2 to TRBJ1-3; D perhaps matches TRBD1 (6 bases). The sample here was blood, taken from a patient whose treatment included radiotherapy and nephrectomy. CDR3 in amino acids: CASSEHRVSGNTIYF. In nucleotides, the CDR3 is TGTGCCAGCAGTGAGCACAGGGTATCCGGAAACACCATATATTTT.